Following are 25 T cell receptor beta chains from one sample sequenced in a study of T cell repertoires in cytomegalovirus infection. TCRdb recomputed calls from the reads with MiXCR, one row per CDR3 protein. The sample consists of approximately 140,000 distinct CDR3 sequences, about 6.3% of them appearing once. The specimen sequenced was PBMCs. These receptors were taken from a human donor in good health (CMV status not recorded). Some clones in this sample may be carry-over from other donors' samples.

This clonotype was counted ten times or more. This rearrangement joins TRBV20-1 to TRBJ2-7, with 8 bases identical to TRBD2. V was clipped by 4 bases and J by 2 bases; unmatched bases: 4. Germline loops: CDR1 DFQATT, CDR2 SNEGSKA (reference sequence). The CDR3 is 13 residues long. The CDR3 bases are TGCAGTGCTAAATCGGGACTAGCCTACGAGCAGTACTTC. Amino acid sequence: CSAKSGLAYEQYF.

The V gene is TRBV6-2 or TRBV6-3, the J gene TRBJ2-5; D is perhaps TRBD2 (6 bases). V lost 7 bases, J lost 0 bases, and 15 bases lay in between. Looked up from germline, CDR1 is MNHEY and CDR2 is SVGEGT. CDR3 length: 15 amino acids. The CDR3 DNA sequence: TGTGCCAGCATGACGGGGGAGCTGTACCAAGAGACCCAGTACTTC. Translating gives CASMTGELYQETQYF.

In its sample, this clonotype was seen many times. The rearrangement joins TRBV20-1 to TRBJ2-3; TRBD2 matches at 7 bases. This CDR3 is 14 amino acids long. Germline CDR1 DFQATT, CDR2 SNEGSKA (reference sequence). The junction had 3 bases not matched to a gene; V was cut back by 1 base and J by 2 bases. In DNA, the CDR3 is TGCAGTGCTAGAGCTAGCGGAAACACAGATACGCAGTATTTT. Translating gives CSARASGNTDTQYF.

This clonotype was recorded at least ten times. The chain is built from TRBV7-6 and TRBJ2-1, with D possibly TRBD1 on 5 matching bases. V gave up 4 bases and J gave up 1 base, with 11 bases separating them. CDR1 and CDR2 (germline): SGHVS, FNYEAQ. The CDR3 is made up of 15 amino acids. The CDR3 reads CASSYDSLSYNEQFF. CDR3 nucleotide sequence: TGTGCCAGCAGCTATGACAGCTTATCCTACAATGAGCAGTTCTTC.

The chain recombines TRBV20-1 with TRBJ2-1; tentatively, D is TRBD1 (6 bases). Germline CDR1 and CDR2: DFQATT and SNEGSKA (reference sequence). Deletions cut 6 bases from V and 8 bases from J, with 17 bases between. There are 13 residues in the CDR3. The CDR3 loop reads CSASTGTIDEQFF. In DNA, the CDR3 is TGCAGTGCAAGCACCGGGACAATCGATGAGCAGTTCTTC.

This clonotype was detected many times. This chain links TRBV11-2 with TRBJ2-3; 8 nucleotides align to TRBD2. CDR3 length equals 15 residues. Germline values: CDR1 SGHAT, CDR2 FQNNGV. V trimming: 5 bases; J trimming: 1 base; junction bases outside the gene matches: 5. The CDR3 region is CASSPGREGTDTQYF. The CDR3 DNA reads TGTGCCAGCAGCCCCGGGCGGGAGGGCACAGATACGCAGTATTTT.

This clonotype was seen repeatedly, ten times or more. This chain links TRBV6-2 or TRBV6-3 with TRBJ2-1, with 7 bases that match TRBD2. The trim removed 5 bases at V and 2 bases at J, leaving 9 bases unmatched. The CDR3 totals 16 residues. Germline V gene lookup returns CDR1 MNHEY and CDR2 SVGEGT. The CDR3 DNA is TGTGCCAGCAGTCCCCTTTTTAGCGGGCCCTACAATGAGCAGTTCTTC. As protein: CASSPLFSGPYNEQFF.

This clonotype was seen repeatedly, ten times or more. The J gene is TRBJ2-3, the V gene TRBV11-2; the D gene is possibly TRBD2 (6 bases). Germline values: CDR1 SGHAT, CDR2 FQNNGV. V lost 2 bases and J lost 0, with 12 bases in between. The length of the CDR3 is 16 residues. CDR3 nucleotides: TGTGCCAGCAGCTTAAGGGACGGAGGGAGCACAGATACGCAGTATTTT. This gives the protein CASSLRDGGSTDTQYF.

This clonotype was recorded many times. V is TRBV7-2 and J is TRBJ1-6, with D possibly matching TRBD1 (5 bases). The CDR3 loop spans 14 amino acids. Germline assignment: CDR1 SGHTA and CDR2 FQGNSA. V was pared by 0 bases and J by 8 bases, with 8 bases between. The DNA for the CDR3 is TGTGCCAGCAGCTTAGCCAGGGTCGATTCACCCCTCCACTTT. This translates into CASSLARVDSPLHF.

This clonotype was observed many times. J is TRBJ1-1 and V is TRBV7-2; no firm D call. CDR1 is SGHTA, CDR2 FQGNSA, per germline. CDR3 length: 13 amino acids. Trimming removed 5 bases at V and 1 base at J, with 8 bases between. CDR3 residues: CASSPKQNTEAFF. DNA of the CDR3: TGTGCCAGCAGCCCAAAACAGAACACTGAAGCTTTCTTT.

This clonotype was observed a few times. The chain uses TRBV7-9 and TRBJ2-3, with 7 bases matching TRBD2. Germline V gene lookup returns CDR1 SEHNR and CDR2 FQNEAQ (reference sequence). Trimming removed 5 bases from V and 5 bases from J; junction bases left unmatched: 13. CDR3 size: 16 residues. CDR3 coding DNA: TGTGCCAGCAGCCCTGGGGGAGGGCCCATCGGAGATACGCAGTATTTT. It translates to CASSPGGGPIGDTQYF.

Ten or more counts support this clonotype. This chain uses TRBV6-6 with TRBJ1-2; no clear D. V dropped 5 bases and J dropped 8 bases, with 18 bases sitting between them. The CDR3 is 14 amino acids. Germline assignment: CDR1 MNHNY and CDR2 SVGAGI (reference sequence). CDR3 in amino acids: CASSTQTGSVGYTF. The CDR3 bases are TGTGCCAGCAGTACCCAAACCGGGTCTGTGGGCTACACCTTC.

This clonotype was found a few times. The V call is TRBV20-1, the J call TRBJ2-5; no firm D call. The CDR3 covers 13 residues. Germline CDR1 is DFQATT and CDR2 is SNEGSKA (reference sequence). V was trimmed by 5 bases and J by 5 bases, leaving 15 bases between them. In nucleotides, the CDR3 is TGCAGTGCTGAGCCGGCTATCGGGGAGACCCAGTACTTC. It translates to CSAEPAIGETQYF.

With respect to this clonotype: One base away lies a much larger clone, so this may be a sequencing read error. This chain links TRBV20-1 with TRBJ1-1; the D gene is possibly TRBD1 (5 bases). Looked up from germline, CDR1 is DFQATT and CDR2 is SNEGSKA (reference sequence). V shed 6 bases and J shed 5 bases, with 22 bases lying between them. This CDR3 spans 15 amino acids. The CDR3 spells CSANPPGAKGTEAFF. CDR3 DNA sequence: TGCAGTGCCAACCCGCCCGGGGCCAAGGGAACTGAAGCTTTCTTT.

There are a few counts of this clonotype. The J gene is TRBJ2-7, the V gene TRBV29-1; 7 nucleotides agree with TRBD1. V gave up 2 bases and J gave up 5 bases; unmatched junction bases: 6. Germline CDR1 and CDR2: SQVTM and ANQGSEA. The CDR3 runs 13 residues. DNA for the CDR3: TGCAGCGTTGAAAAGGGGGCGCAGAACGAGCAGTACTTC. Protein product: CSVEKGAQNEQYF.

This clonotype was seen more than once but under ten times. DNA of the CDR3: TGTGCCAGCAGTCCCCTCTTCTGGGGTGGCTACGAGCAGTACTTC. The encoded protein is CASSPLFWGGYEQYF. The chain uses TRBV6-5 and TRBJ2-7; no firm D call. V lost 5 bases and J 3 bases, leaving 17 bases between the germline ends. The germline gives CDR1 MNHEY, CDR2 SVGAGI. The CDR3 spans 15 residues.

This clonotype was recorded at least ten times. The rearrangement links TRBV7-8 to TRBJ2-7; D might be TRBD2 (5 bases). The germline V and J ends were trimmed by 4 bases and 6 bases, with 22 bases remaining between them. The germline CDR1 and CDR2 sequences are SGHVS and FQNEAQ. This CDR3 is 16 amino acids long. CDR3 in amino acids: CASSCGLALSLCEQYF. The CDR3 coding sequence is TGTGCCAGCAGCTGCGGGCTAGCCCTTAGTCTGTGCGAGCAGTACTTC.

This clonotype was observed at least ten times. The V gene is TRBV11-3, the J gene TRBJ2-2; no firm D call. Trimming stripped 0 bases from V and 4 bases from J, with 3 bases between. The CDR3 extends over 13 amino acids. CDR1 and CDR2 from the germline V gene are SGHNT and YENEEA. The CDR3: CASSLDFTGELFF. CDR3 DNA: TGTGCCAGCAGCTTAGATTTCACCGGGGAGCTGTTTTTT. Together with reference TRBV11-3 and TRBJ2-2, the CDR3 gives the full variable domain: EAGVVQSPRYKIIEKKQPVAFWCNPISGHNTLYWYLQNLGQGPELLIRYENEEAVDDSQLPKDRFSAERLKGVDSTLKIQPAELGDSAVYLCASSLDFTGELFFGEGSRLTVL.

This clonotype was seen repeatedly, ten times or more. The chain links TRBV5-5 to TRBJ1-1; 11 nucleotides align to TRBD1. From germline, CDR1 is SGHKS and CDR2 YYEKEE (reference sequence). V gave up 5 bases and J gave up 0 bases; unmatched junction bases: 12. This CDR3 is built from 18 residues. The CDR3 coding sequence is TGTGCCAGCAGGGCCAGTAGGGGACAGGGGGGACTGAACACTGAAGCTTTCTTT. Translation gives CASRASRGQGGLNTEAFF.

The rearrangement links TRBV4-1 to TRBJ2-2; 7 bases align to TRBD1. Trimming cost V 1 base and J 4 bases; bases outside gene matches: 9. The CDR3 loop spans 17 amino acids. Germline CDR1 and CDR2: MGHRA and YSYEKL. The CDR3 DNA follows: TGCGCCAGCAGCCAAGTACCGGACAGGTTTTCCACCGGGGAGCTGTTTTTT. It is translated as CASSQVPDRFSTGELFF.

The chain carries TRBV14 and TRBJ2-7; 7 bases match TRBD2. This CDR3 is built from 15 residues. Germline V gene lookup returns CDR1 SGHDN and CDR2 FVKESK. With V trimmed by 0 bases and J by 6 bases, 8 bases remained unmatched. The CDR3 sequence: CASSQDWGTTAEQYF. The CDR3 DNA reads TGTGCCAGCAGCCAAGATTGGGGGACTACCGCCGAGCAGTACTTC.

This clonotype was seen many times. The rearrangement links TRBV11-2 to TRBJ1-1, with no clear D. The CDR3 is made up of 14 amino acids. Germline-derived CDR1 and CDR2 are SGHAT and FQNNGV. The ends were cut back, 7 bases at V and 1 base at J, with 13 bases in the middle. CDR3 sequence (DNA): TGTGCCAGCACCCGGTTGGCAGGGAACACTGAAGCTTTCTTT. Translated, it gives CASTRLAGNTEAFF.

This clonotype was seen many times. V is TRBV6-2 or TRBV6-3 and J is TRBJ2-6; perhaps TRBD2 as D (7 bases). The CDR3 sequence is 17 residues long. Trimming pared 6 bases from V and 0 bases from J, leaving 15 bases between. Germline V gene lookup returns CDR1 MNHEY and CDR2 SVGEGT. CDR3 residues: CASSLGGGGSGANVLTF. CDR3 nucleotides: TGTGCCAGCAGCTTAGGAGGGGGGGGCTCTGGGGCCAACGTCCTGACTTTC.

This clonotype was detected many times. The V gene is TRBV3-1, the J gene TRBJ1-5; 8 bases are a match to TRBD1. CDR1 is LGHDT, CDR2 YNNKEL, per germline (reference sequence). CDR3 size: 17 residues. With V trimmed by 1 base and J by 2 bases, 7 bases remained unmatched. The CDR3 nucleotides are TGTGCCAGCAGCCAAGGCCAGGGGGCAAGGGGCAATCAGCCCCAGCATTTT. Translated, it gives CASSQGQGARGNQPQHF.

This clonotype came up many times. The chain has TRBV7-9 and TRBJ2-1, with D maybe TRBD1 (6 bases). Trimming cost V 1 base and J 8 bases, with 12 bases left between them. The CDR3 totals 14 residues. Germline V lookup: CDR1 SEHNR, CDR2 FQNEAQ (reference sequence). CDR3 sequence: CASSLDRVSYEQFF. Written as DNA, the CDR3 is TGTGCCAGCAGCTTAGACAGGGTCTCTTATGAGCAGTTCTTC.